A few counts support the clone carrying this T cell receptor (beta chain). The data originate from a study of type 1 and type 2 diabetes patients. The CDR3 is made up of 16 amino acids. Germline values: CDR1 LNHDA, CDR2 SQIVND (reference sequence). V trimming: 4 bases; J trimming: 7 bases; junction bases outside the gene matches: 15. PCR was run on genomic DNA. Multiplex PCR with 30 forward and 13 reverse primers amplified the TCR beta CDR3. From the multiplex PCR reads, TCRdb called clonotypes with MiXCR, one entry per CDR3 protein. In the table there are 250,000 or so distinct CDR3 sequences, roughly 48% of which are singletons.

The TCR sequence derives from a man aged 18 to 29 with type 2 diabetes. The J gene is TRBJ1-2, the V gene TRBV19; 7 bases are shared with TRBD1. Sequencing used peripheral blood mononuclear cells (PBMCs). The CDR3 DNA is TGTGCCAGTAGTACTACAGGGGACTTACAAACCCCTGGCTACACCTTC. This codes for CASSTTGDLQTPGYTF. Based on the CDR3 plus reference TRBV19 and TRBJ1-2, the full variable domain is DGGITQSPKYLFRKEGQNVTLSCEQNLNHDAMYWYRQDPGQGLRLIYYSQIVNDFQKGDIAEGYSVSREKKESFPLTVTSAQKNPTAFYLCASSTTGDLQTPGYTFGSGTRLTVV.